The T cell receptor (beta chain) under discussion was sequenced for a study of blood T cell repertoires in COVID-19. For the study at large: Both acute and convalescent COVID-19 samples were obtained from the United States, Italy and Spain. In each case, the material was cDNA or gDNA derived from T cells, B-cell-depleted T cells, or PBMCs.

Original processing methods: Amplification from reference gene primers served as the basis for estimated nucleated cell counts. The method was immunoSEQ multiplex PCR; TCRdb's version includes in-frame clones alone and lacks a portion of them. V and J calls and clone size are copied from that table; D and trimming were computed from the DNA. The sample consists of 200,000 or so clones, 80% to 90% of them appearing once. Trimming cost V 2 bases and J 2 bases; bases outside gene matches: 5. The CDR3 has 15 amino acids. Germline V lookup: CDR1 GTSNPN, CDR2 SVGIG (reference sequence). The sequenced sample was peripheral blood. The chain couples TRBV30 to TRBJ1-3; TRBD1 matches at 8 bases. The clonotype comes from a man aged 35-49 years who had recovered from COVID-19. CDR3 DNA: TGTGCCTGGAGTCGGGACAGGCGTCCTGGAAACACCATATATTTT. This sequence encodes CAWSRDRRPGNTIYF.